These 17 T cell receptor beta chains were all obtained from the same sample, sequenced in a study of molecular identifiers for immune sequencing clone quantification. TCRdb reprocessed the PCR reads with MiXCR, giving one entry per CDR3 protein. The sample lists around 100,000 distinct CDR3 sequences, about 35% occurring once. The sample taken for sequencing was naive CD8+ T cells from blood, with Jurkat cell RNA spiked in. As for subset: FACS-sorted CD8+CD4-CCR7+CD45RA+ naive T cells. These receptors were taken from a human donor in good health. Some libraries in this study had Jurkat cell RNA spiked in.

The chain joins TRBV27 to TRBJ2-7; perhaps TRBD2 as D (5 bases). Germline lookup yields CDR1 MNHEY and CDR2 SMNVEV (reference sequence). CDR3 length: 16 residues. V was trimmed by 4 bases and J by 1 base, leaving 17 bases between them. DNA for the CDR3: TGTGCCAGCAGTTCTACGTTGACGGGGAGTTCCTACGAGCAGTACTTC. As protein: CASSSTLTGSSYEQYF.

Concerning this clonotype itself: Possible read error: a much larger clone is one base away. This chain links TRBV14 with TRBJ2-2; the match to TRBD2 covers 11 bases. CDR1 is SGHDN, CDR2 FVKESK, per germline. CDR3 length: 19 residues. CDR3 amino acids: CASSQDLPGTSGPTGELIF. The CDR3 nucleotides are TGTGCCAGCAGCCAAGATTTGCCCGGGACTAGCGGACCCACCGGGGAGCTGATTTTT.

The V and J genes are TRBV28 and TRBJ2-3; D not resolved. V was trimmed by 2 bases and J by 6 bases, leaving 15 bases between them. The CDR3 covers 15 residues. Germline CDR1 and CDR2: MDHEN and SYDVKM. Written as DNA, the CDR3 is TGTGCCAGCAGTTTAGAGATGGGGATGGGTGATACGCAGTATTTT. Amino acid sequence: CASSLEMGMGDTQYF. The whole variable domain, remainder taken from reference TRBV28 and TRBJ2-3, is DVKVTQSSRYLVKRTGEKVFLECVQDMDHENMFWYRQDPGLGLRLIYFSYDVKMKEKGDIPEGYSVSREKKERFSLILESASTNQTSMYLCASSLEMGMGDTQYFGPGTRLTVL.

For this clonotype: Given a much more abundant clone one base away, this may be a read error. V gene TRBV14 combines with J gene TRBJ2-5; TRBD1 is a possible D gene (6 bases). The V gene lost 2 bases and the J gene lost 0 bases, with 13 bases spanning the gap. The length of the CDR3 is 16 residues. Germline V lookup: CDR1 SGHDN, CDR2 FVKESK. The CDR3 DNA sequence: TGTGCCAGCAGCCAAACCCCGGACAGCTACCAAGAGACCCAGTACTTC. The encoded protein is CASSQTPDSYQETQYF.

This clonotype was seen a handful of times. This rearrangement joins TRBV9 to TRBJ2-1; D might be TRBD2 (6 bases). The CDR3 totals 13 residues. V was shortened by 10 bases and J by 5 bases, with 16 bases between the two germline ends. CDR1 is SGDLS, CDR2 YYNGEE, per germline. CDR3 nucleotides: TGTGCCTCGAGCCGGGAGCCCCACAATGAGCAGTTCTTC. Amino acid sequence: CASSREPHNEQFF.

This clonotype was recorded at least ten times. V and J are TRBV7-2 and TRBJ2-5, with D maybe TRBD2 (5 bases). CDR1 SGHTA and CDR2 FQGNSA come from the germline V gene. With 3 bases removed from V and 2 bases from J, the gap between germline ends came to 16 bases. CDR3 length: 16 amino acids. The CDR3: CASSFPAEKIQETQYF. The CDR3 DNA follows: TGTGCCAGCAGCTTCCCAGCGGAGAAAATACAAGAGACCCAGTACTTC. The complete variable domain, with remaining parts taken from reference TRBV7-2 and TRBJ2-5, reads GAGVSQSPSNKVTEKGKDVELRCDPISGHTALYWYRQSLGQGLEFLIYFQGNSAPDKSGLPSDRFSAERTGGSVSTLTIQRTQQEDSAVYLCASSFPAEKIQETQYFGPGTRLLVL.

As concerns this clonotype: One base away lies a much larger clone, so this may be a sequencing read error. The chain uses TRBV20-1 and TRBJ1-5; D is undetermined. V lost 5 bases, J lost 2 bases, and 10 bases lay in between. This CDR3 has 13 amino acids. Germline CDR1 reads DFQATT; CDR2 reads SNEGSKA (reference sequence). Here the CDR3 reads CSARRVRNQPQHF. CDR3 nucleotide sequence: TGCAGTGCTCGACGGGTTCGCAATCAGCCCCAGCATTTT.

This clonotype was found many times. The chain is built from TRBV5-5 and TRBJ1-4, with TRBD1 identical over 8 bases. The length of the CDR3 is 14 residues. CDR1 and CDR2 from the germline V gene are SGHKS and YYEKEE (reference sequence). J gave up 5 bases and V 0 bases, and 0 bases lay outside the gene matches. In DNA form, the CDR3 reads TGTGCCAGCAGCTTGGGGACAGGGAATGAAAAACTGTTTTTT. Its translation is CASSLGTGNEKLFF.

This clonotype was seen many times. The J gene is TRBJ1-1, the V gene TRBV7-2; D is uncertain. CDR1 and CDR2 (germline): SGHTA, FQGNSA. V was shortened by 5 bases and J by 4 bases, with 8 bases between the two germline ends. This CDR3 comprises 12 residues. The CDR3 DNA follows: TGTGCCAGCAGCCCTCTGGGCACTGAAGCTTTCTTT. Encoded protein: CASSPLGTEAFF.

V gene TRBV7-9 combines with J gene TRBJ1-4; 7 positions match TRBD1. Trimming at V came to 5 bases and at J to 6 bases, leaving 15 bases not matched to a gene. The CDR3 consists of 17 residues. Germline CDR1 and CDR2: SEHNR and FQNEAQ (reference sequence). The CDR3 region has the DNA TGTGCCAGCAGCCCCTATCCGACAGGGACTGTGGATGAAAAACTGTTTTTT. It translates to CASSPYPTGTVDEKLFF.

A note on this clonotype: A much larger clone lies a single base off, so this may be a read error. The rearrangement links TRBV7-9 to TRBJ2-3; D unresolved. The CDR3 is 12 residues long. Germline assignment: CDR1 SEHNR and CDR2 FQNEAQ (reference sequence). Trimming removed 3 bases from V and 6 bases from J, with 7 bases in between. This chain's CDR3 is CASSLFVDTQYF. The CDR3, as DNA: TGTGCCAGCAGCTTGTTTGTTGATACGCAGTATTTT.

In regard to this clonotype: A much more abundant neighbour one base away suggests this may be a read error. This chain joins TRBV7-9 and TRBJ2-7, with D possibly TRBD2 on 5 matching bases. V was pared by 5 bases and J by 4 bases, with 15 bases between. The CDR3 length is 14 residues. Germline lookup yields CDR1 SEHNR and CDR2 FQNEAQ (reference sequence). The CDR3, as DNA: TGTGCCAGCAGCCCGATGATAGGCGGGTACGAGCAGTACTTC. This translates into CASSPMIGGYEQYF.

This clonotype was counted a few times. J is TRBJ2-5 and V is TRBV6-2 or TRBV6-3; 7 nucleotides line up with TRBD1. CDR1 MNHEY and CDR2 SVGEGT come from the germline V gene. The CDR3 totals 13 residues. V gave up 6 bases and J gave up 4 bases; unmatched junction bases: 5. The CDR3 protein is CASRGDSRETQYF. DNA of the CDR3: TGTGCCAGCAGAGGGGACAGCCGAGAGACCCAGTACTTC.

This clonotype was recorded many times. V usage is TRBV7-9 and J usage is TRBJ1-5; no firm D call. The germline gives CDR1 SEHNR, CDR2 FQNEAQ (reference sequence). This CDR3 comprises 15 residues. With 4 bases removed from V and 5 bases from J, the gap between germline ends came to 15 bases. CDR3 bases: TGTGCCAGCAGCTCCAGTGCCGAATATTATCAGCCCCAGCATTTT. As protein: CASSSSAEYYQPQHF.

V usage is TRBV19 and J usage is TRBJ1-1; D gene uncertain. V shed 3 bases and J shed 10 bases, with 15 bases lying between them. Per germline, CDR1 LNHDA and CDR2 SQIVND (reference sequence). The CDR3 is 13 residues long. In nucleotides, the CDR3 is TGTGCCAGTAGTATTTCCGGCGGTGGCGGAGCTTTCTTT. Translated, it gives CASSISGGGGAFF.

There are a few counts of this clonotype. The chain has TRBV6-2 or TRBV6-3 and TRBJ2-1, with 9 bases aligning to TRBD2. CDR3 length equals 17 residues. With 6 bases clipped from V and 2 bases from J, the junction kept 11 bases outside the gene matches. Germline CDR1 MNHEY, CDR2 SVGEGT. The CDR3 reads CASSGVAAGGTYNEQFF. CDR3 DNA: TGTGCCAGCAGCGGGGTGGCGGCGGGAGGGACCTACAATGAGCAGTTCTTC.

The rearrangement uses TRBV4-2 and TRBJ1-4; D remains ambiguous. The CDR3 covers 12 residues. Germline values: CDR1 LGHNA, CDR2 YNFKEQ. The germline V and J ends were trimmed by 0 bases and 10 bases, with 6 bases remaining between them. CDR3: CASSQDRGKLFF. CDR3 coding DNA: TGTGCCAGCAGCCAAGATCGAGGAAAACTGTTTTTT.